This T cell receptor (beta chain) was retrieved from a study of cytomegalovirus exposure and HLA in healthy donors. Findings of the study overall: Presence/absence analyses assumed roughly uniform sequencing depth across donors, which may not hold.

This CDR3 spans 14 amino acids. Germline V gives CDR1 SEHNR, CDR2 FQNEAQ (reference sequence). Researchers ran the PCR with 60 Vbeta and 13 Jbeta primers. The assay was immunoSEQ multiplex PCR, and TCRdb's table has in-frame clones only and misses some. The table has 180,000 or so clones, less than 80% seen once; the top ten hold around 1.5%. On this clone itself: Its antigen is undetermined. The junction shows a germline mismatch at one end, possibly a read error.

The sequence came from a man younger than 35 in good health and CMV-seronegative. The sequenced sample consisted of PBMCs. The chain is built from TRBV7-9 and TRBJ1-1, with 9 bases lining up with TRBD1. The CDR3 nucleotides read TGTTCCAGCAGCCCTACCGAGCACAGGGGGCTGGCTTTCTTT. Translating it yields CSSSPTEHRGLAFF. The variable domain in full, completed from reference TRBV7-9 and TRBJ1-1, reads DTGVSQNPRHKITKRGQNVTFRCDPISEHNRLYWYRQTLGQGPEFLTYFQNEAQLEKSRLLSDRFSAERPKGSFSTLEIQRTEQGDSAMYLCSSSPTEHRGLAFFGQGTRLTVV.